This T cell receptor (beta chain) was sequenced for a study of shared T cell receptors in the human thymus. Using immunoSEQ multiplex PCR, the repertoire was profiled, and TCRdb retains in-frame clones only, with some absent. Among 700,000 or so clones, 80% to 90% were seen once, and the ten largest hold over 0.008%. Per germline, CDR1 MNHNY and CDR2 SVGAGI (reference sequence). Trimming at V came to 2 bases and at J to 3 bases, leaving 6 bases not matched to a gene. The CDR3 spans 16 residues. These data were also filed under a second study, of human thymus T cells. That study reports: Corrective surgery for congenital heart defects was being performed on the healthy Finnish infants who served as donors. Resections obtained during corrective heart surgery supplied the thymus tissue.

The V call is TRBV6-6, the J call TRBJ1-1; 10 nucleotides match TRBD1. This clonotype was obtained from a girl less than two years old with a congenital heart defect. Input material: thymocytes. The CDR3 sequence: CASSYDRGRLDTEAFF. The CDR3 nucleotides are TGTGCCAGCAGTTACGACAGGGGGCGATTGGACACTGAAGCTTTCTTT.